These T cell receptor beta chains were read from a single sample in a study of breast tumors, draining lymph nodes, adjacent tissues. TCRdb processed the multiplex PCR reads anew with MiXCR; each CDR3 protein has one entry. Of some 200,000 distinct CDR3 sequences in the sample, 31% are singletons; the top ten hold approximately 4.5%. The sequencing sample was made of axillary lymph node tissue. The receptors were sampled from a female donor with breast cancer. Some clones in this sample may be carry-over from other donors' samples. The CDR3 runs from the conserved cysteine through the conserved F or W. Fields, in order: V gene, J gene, clone size, D gene, CDR3 DNA, CDR3 protein. D genes are given only for firm matches. Only some rows state a clone size, as once, few, many or a class for expanded clones.

V: TRBV20-1
J: TRBJ2-1
size: many
D: .
DNA: TGCAGTGCTAGAGATGGCCGTAGGGGGAACAATGAGCAGTTCTTC
CDR3: CSARDGRRGNNEQFF

V: TRBV5-8
J: TRBJ1-6
size: many
D: .
DNA: TGTGCCAGCAGCTTGAACCTTAATTCACCCCTCCACTTT
CDR3: CASSLNLNSPLHF

V: TRBV19
J: TRBJ2-2
size: many
D: .
DNA: TGTGCCAGTAGTCCGGGCACGGCCTTTAACACCGGGGAGCTGTTTTTT
CDR3: CASSPGTAFNTGELFF

V: TRBV7-6
J: TRBJ2-1
size: many
D: .
DNA: TGTGCCAGCAGCCTTTATAACAATGAGCAGTTCTTC
CDR3: CASSLYNNEQFF

V: TRBV18
J: TRBJ1-5
size: few
D: TRBD1
DNA: TGTGCCAGCTCACGACAGGGGGAAGGCCGCAATCAGCCCCAGCATTTT
CDR3: CASSRQGEGRNQPQHF

V: TRBV12-5
J: TRBJ1-4
size: many
D: .
DNA: TGTGCTAGTGGTTTTATGCGGACAAATGAAAAACTGTTTTTT
CDR3: CASGFMRTNEKLFF

V: TRBV18
J: TRBJ2-2
size: .
D: .
DNA: TGTGCCAGCTCACCTCGGACACTCCCGGACACCGGGGAGCTGTTTTTT
CDR3: CASSPRTLPDTGELFF

V: TRBV5-1
J: TRBJ2-2
size: .
D: .
DNA: TGCGCCAGCAGGGGCTGTGCGAACACCGGGGAGCTGTTTTTT
CDR3: CASRGCANTGELFF

V: TRBV6-6
J: TRBJ2-5
size: many
D: TRBD2
DNA: TGTGCCAGCAGTCTCACGGGGACTAGCGGGGGGAAAGAGACCCAGTACTTC
CDR3: CASSLTGTSGGKETQYF

V: TRBV7-6
J: TRBJ2-7
size: many
D: TRBD1
DNA: TGTGCCAGCAGCTTAGCGGCGACAGGGGTCTACGAGCAGTACTTC
CDR3: CASSLAATGVYEQYF